The 27 T cell receptor beta chains listed next were all sequenced from one sample in a study of blood T cell repertoires in COVID-19. Measured with immunoSEQ multiplex PCR; TCRdb has only the in-frame clones, and not every one. The data show approximately 150,000 clones, around 82% seen once. The sample consisted of PBMCs or T cells enriched from blood (not recorded which). All receptors derive from a man aged 40-49 years who had recovered from COVID-19.

The rearrangement links TRBV6-5 to TRBJ1-2; 10 nucleotides line up with TRBD1. The V segment lost 0 bases and the J segment 4 bases; nucleotides outside the gene matches: 5. The CDR3 totals 16 residues. From germline, CDR1 is MNHEY and CDR2 SVGAGI. The DNA for the CDR3 is TGTGCCAGCAGTTACTCGAGGAGGGACAGGGGCTATGGCTACACCTTC. Translation gives CASSYSRRDRGYGYTF.

Here the CDR3 reads CASSLAQQVGAGELFF. In DNA form, the CDR3 reads TGTGCCAGCAGCTTAGCGCAACAGGTCGGCGCCGGGGAGCTGTTTTTT. The chain links TRBV7-6 to TRBJ2-2; maybe TRBD1 (5 bases). Germline CDR1 reads SGHVS; CDR2 reads FNYEAQ. Trimming pared 0 bases from V and 6 bases from J, leaving 14 bases between. This CDR3 has 16 residues.

This clone was recorded a few times. V gene TRBV5-1 combines with J gene TRBJ2-1; 13 bases line up with TRBD2. The CDR3 covers 15 residues. CDR1 and CDR2 (germline): SGHRS, YFSETQ. V lost 7 bases and J lost 8; bases outside the gene matches: 9. The CDR3 DNA sequence: TGCGCCAGCCGGACCGGGACTAGCGGGGCCTATGAGCAGTTCTTC. Translated, it gives CASRTGTSGAYEQFF.

CDR3 residues: CASSMRQGNTEAFF. The CDR3 DNA follows: TGTGCCAGTAGTATGCGACAGGGGAACACTGAAGCTTTCTTT. The chain couples TRBV19 to TRBJ1-1; 7 nucleotides match TRBD1. In germline, CDR1 is LNHDA, CDR2 SQIVND (reference sequence). V lost 3 bases and J lost 1; bases outside the gene matches: 2. CDR3 length equals 14 residues.

The chain links TRBV7-9 to TRBJ1-1; 8 bases map to TRBD1. The V segment lost 5 bases and the J segment 0 bases; nucleotides outside the gene matches: 8. Germline CDR1 reads SEHNR; CDR2 reads FQNEAQ (reference sequence). The length of the CDR3 is 16 residues. Here the CDR3 reads CASSPATGAMNTEAFF. In DNA, the CDR3 is TGTGCCAGCAGCCCAGCGACAGGGGCAATGAACACTGAAGCTTTCTTT.

Only one count was recorded for this clone. Other DNA sequences in the sample encode the same CDR3. The chain recombines TRBV5-1 with TRBJ2-5, with TRBD1 identical over 8 bases. Germline trimming cut 4 bases from V and 1 base from J; bases unmatched to any gene: 3. The CDR3 length is 14 residues. The germline CDR1 and CDR2 sequences are SGHRS and YFSETQ. CDR3: CASSLGQGQETQYF. DNA of the CDR3: TGCGCCAGCAGCCTCGGACAGGGCCAAGAGACCCAGTACTTC.

The chain joins TRBV2 to TRBJ2-7; 9 bases are a match to TRBD1. With V trimmed by 5 bases and J by 6 bases, 14 bases remained unmatched. This CDR3 spans 16 amino acids. Germline V gene data show CDR1 as SNHLY and CDR2 as FYNNEI. The CDR3 nucleotides read TGTGCCAGCAGTCCGATTTCACCGGGACAGGGAACCGAGCAGTACGTC. It specifies CASSPISPGQGTEQYV.

V and J are TRBV30 and TRBJ2-1; D may be TRBD2 (5 bases). The CDR3 totals 11 residues. Trimming pared 0 bases from V and 10 bases from J, leaving 7 bases between. Germline values: CDR1 GTSNPN, CDR2 SVGIG (reference sequence). The CDR3 reads CAWSVSGEQFF. The CDR3 region has the DNA TGTGCCTGGAGTGTATCGGGGGAGCAGTTCTTC.

This rearrangement joins TRBV2 to TRBJ2-7; D may be TRBD1 (6 bases). Germline CDR1 SNHLY, CDR2 FYNNEI. This CDR3 region has 13 residues. The germline V and J ends were trimmed by 7 bases and 3 bases, with 13 bases remaining between them. The CDR3 sequence: CASISGASYEQYF. The CDR3 DNA follows: TGTGCCAGCATATCAGGGGCAAGCTACGAGCAGTACTTC.

The CDR3 loop is CASSSPLQGNEQFF. DNA for the CDR3: TGTGCCAGCAGCTCGCCCTTACAGGGAAATGAGCAGTTCTTC. The chain has TRBV7-2 and TRBJ2-1, with D perhaps matching TRBD1 (6 bases). V gave up 4 bases and J gave up 7 bases, with 14 bases separating them. The CDR3 totals 14 residues. The germline V gene has CDR1 SGHTA and CDR2 FQGNSA.

This rearrangement joins TRBV9 to TRBJ2-7, with TRBD1 matching over 11 bases. Trimming took 3 bases from V and 4 from J; bases not matched to a gene: 6. Germline lookup yields CDR1 SGDLS and CDR2 YYNGEE. This CDR3 is 15 amino acids long. As DNA, the CDR3 is TGTGCCAGCAGCGAAGGGACAGGGGGGTTATACGAGCAGTACTTC. Its translation: CASSEGTGGLYEQYF.

The genes are TRBV20-1 and TRBJ2-1; D remains unclear. The CDR3 has 11 amino acids. Deletions cut 3 bases from V and 7 bases from J, with 7 bases between. CDR1 is DFQATT and CDR2 is SNEGSKA in the germline V gene (reference sequence). The CDR3 here is CSASDGNEQFF. In DNA form, the CDR3 reads TGCAGTGCTAGTGACGGGAATGAGCAGTTCTTC.

The chain recombines TRBV19 with TRBJ1-1, with 8 bases identical to TRBD1. V was pared by 5 bases and J by 0 bases, with 5 bases of the junction left unmatched. The CDR3 is 15 residues long. Looked up from germline, CDR1 is LNHDA and CDR2 is SQIVND (reference sequence). Here the CDR3 reads CASSSDRVMNTEAFF. In DNA form, the CDR3 reads TGTGCCAGTAGTTCGGACAGGGTTATGAACACTGAAGCTTTCTTT.

This clone was observed a few times. This CDR3 reads CASYRGVNTEAFF. The CDR3 DNA reads TGTGCCAGTTACAGGGGAGTGAACACTGAAGCTTTCTTT. The chain uses TRBV10-3 and TRBJ1-1; TRBD1 matches 7 bases. Trimming cost V 10 bases and J 0 bases; bases outside gene matches: 5. CDR1 is ENHRY and CDR2 is SYGVKD in the germline V gene. The CDR3 covers 13 residues.

This clone was seen a handful of times. One junction end disagrees with the germline gene, perhaps due to a read error. This chain links TRBV6-1 with TRBJ2-1, with TRBD2 matching over 11 bases. This CDR3 is 13 amino acids long. Germline V gives CDR1 MNHNS, CDR2 SASEGT. Written as DNA, the CDR3 is TGTGCCAGCAGTGAAGGGGGGACTAGCGGCCGGGTCTTC. It translates to CASSEGGTSGRVF.

The J gene is TRBJ1-2, the V gene TRBV7-2; D is undetermined. CDR1 SGHTA and CDR2 FQGNSA come from the germline V gene. The CDR3 loop spans 13 amino acids. Trimming removed 3 bases at V and 7 bases at J, with 12 bases between. CDR3 DNA: TGTGCCAGCAGCTTGTGGGGAGAGGGTGGCTACACCTTC. Amino acids: CASSLWGEGGYTF.

The chain links TRBV9 to TRBJ2-2; 9 bases fit TRBD1. V trimming: 5 bases; J trimming: 7 bases; junction bases outside the gene matches: 9. CDR1 is SGDLS and CDR2 is YYNGEE in the germline V gene. The CDR3 runs 15 residues. Written as DNA, the CDR3 is TGTGCCAGCAGAAGTACAGGGGGCGGAGGCGGGGAGCTGTTTTTT. Residues: CASRSTGGGGGELFF.

This clone was seen a handful of times. V is TRBV3-1 (or the pseudogene TRBV3-2) and J is TRBJ2-3; D gene unclear. Germline CDR1 LGHDT, CDR2 YNNKEL (reference sequence). The CDR3 runs to 12 residues. V shed 4 bases and J shed 7 bases, with 9 bases lying between them. The CDR3 sequence: CASSPKEHTQYF. The CDR3 DNA reads TGTGCCAGCAGCCCTAAAGAACATACGCAGTATTTT.

The rearrangement links TRBV2 to TRBJ2-3; 10 nucleotides align to TRBD2. Trimming took 5 bases from V and 4 from J; bases not matched to a gene: 3. This CDR3 comprises 14 residues. The V gene's germline CDR1 is SNHLY and CDR2 FYNNEI. The CDR3 region has the DNA TGTGCCAGCAGTCGCACTAGCGGGGCAGATACGCAGTATTTT. Translated, it gives CASSRTSGADTQYF.

V is TRBV7-2 and J is TRBJ2-2; 7 bases align to TRBD2. J gave up 5 bases and V 3 bases, and 6 bases lay outside the gene matches. In germline, CDR1 is SGHTA, CDR2 FQGNSA. The CDR3 covers 15 residues. The CDR3 coding sequence is TGTGCCAGCAGCTTTGGCGGGGGTCGGACCGGGGAGCTGTTTTTT. Amino acids: CASSFGGGRTGELFF. Based on the CDR3 plus reference TRBV7-2 and TRBJ2-2, the full variable domain is GAGVSQSPSNKVTEKGKDVELRCDPISGHTALYWYRQSLGQGLEFLIYFQGNSAPDKSGLPSDRFSAERTGGSVSTLTIQRTQQEDSAVYLCASSFGGGRTGELFFGEGSRLTVL.

The chain employs TRBV7-2 and TRBJ2-7; 11 bases are shared with TRBD2. V dropped 5 bases and J dropped 2; count of bases not matched to a gene: 2. There are 14 residues in the CDR3. Germline V gene lookup returns CDR1 SGHTA and CDR2 FQGNSA. This CDR3 reads CASSVTSGAYEQYF. Written as DNA, the CDR3 is TGTGCCAGCAGCGTGACTAGCGGGGCCTACGAGCAGTACTTC.

V is TRBV9 and J is TRBJ2-7; 10 bases line up with TRBD2. In germline, CDR1 is SGDLS, CDR2 YYNGEE. V was pared by 4 bases and J by 6 bases, with 13 bases of the junction left unmatched. The CDR3 has 16 residues. The CDR3: CASSPSSSGGRLEQYF. DNA for the CDR3: TGTGCCAGCAGCCCCAGCTCTAGCGGGGGTCGTCTCGAGCAGTACTTC.

V gene TRBV3-1 (or the pseudogene TRBV3-2) combines with J gene TRBJ1-2; 7 bases are shared with TRBD1. Germline CDR1 is LGHDT and CDR2 is YNNKEL (reference sequence). The length of the CDR3 is 12 residues. V trimming: 4 bases; J trimming: 14 bases; junction bases outside the gene matches: 10. In nucleotides, the CDR3 is TGTGCCAGCAGCCGAACGGGACAGCCCTCTACCTTC. Its translation: CASSRTGQPSTF.

V and J are TRBV2 and TRBJ2-3; 10 bases map to TRBD1. V lost 7 bases, J lost 4 bases, and 5 bases stayed unmatched. Germline V gene sequence: CDR1 SNHLY, CDR2 FYNNEI. This CDR3 is built from 14 residues. This chain's CDR3 is CASTDRGQADTQYF. CDR3 in DNA: TGTGCCAGCACCGACAGGGGGCAGGCAGATACGCAGTATTTT.

The chain combines TRBV3-1 (or the pseudogene TRBV3-2) with TRBJ2-5, with 7 bases matching TRBD1. Unmatched junction bases numbered 3, after V lost 6 bases and J lost 2 bases. The CDR3 is 13 amino acids. Germline V gene data show CDR1 as LGHDT and CDR2 as YNNKEL (reference sequence). The CDR3 nucleotides read TGTGCCAGCAGAGGGACAGTACAAGAGACCCAGTACTTC. This encodes CASRGTVQETQYF.

The chain is built from TRBV21-1 and TRBJ2-3; no check of the table's D call, TRBD2, against the DNA was made. TRBV21-1 is an annotated pseudogene. This CDR3 contains 16 residues. The CDR3 coding sequence is TGTGCCAGCAGCAAAGAGAGGAATAGCGGGGGCGGTACGCAGTATTTT. Translating it yields CASSKERNSGGGTQYF.

This clone came up once. V is TRBV9 and J is TRBJ2-1, with 8 bases matching TRBD2. The germline V gene encodes CDR1 SGDLS and CDR2 YYNGEE. V trimming: 0 bases; J trimming: 0 bases; junction bases outside the gene matches: 17. This CDR3 contains 21 residues. CDR3 amino acids: CASSVELGGGISPSSYNEQFF. CDR3 DNA sequence: TGTGCCAGCAGCGTAGAGTTAGGCGGGGGGATCTCTCCAAGCTCCTACAATGAGCAGTTCTTC.